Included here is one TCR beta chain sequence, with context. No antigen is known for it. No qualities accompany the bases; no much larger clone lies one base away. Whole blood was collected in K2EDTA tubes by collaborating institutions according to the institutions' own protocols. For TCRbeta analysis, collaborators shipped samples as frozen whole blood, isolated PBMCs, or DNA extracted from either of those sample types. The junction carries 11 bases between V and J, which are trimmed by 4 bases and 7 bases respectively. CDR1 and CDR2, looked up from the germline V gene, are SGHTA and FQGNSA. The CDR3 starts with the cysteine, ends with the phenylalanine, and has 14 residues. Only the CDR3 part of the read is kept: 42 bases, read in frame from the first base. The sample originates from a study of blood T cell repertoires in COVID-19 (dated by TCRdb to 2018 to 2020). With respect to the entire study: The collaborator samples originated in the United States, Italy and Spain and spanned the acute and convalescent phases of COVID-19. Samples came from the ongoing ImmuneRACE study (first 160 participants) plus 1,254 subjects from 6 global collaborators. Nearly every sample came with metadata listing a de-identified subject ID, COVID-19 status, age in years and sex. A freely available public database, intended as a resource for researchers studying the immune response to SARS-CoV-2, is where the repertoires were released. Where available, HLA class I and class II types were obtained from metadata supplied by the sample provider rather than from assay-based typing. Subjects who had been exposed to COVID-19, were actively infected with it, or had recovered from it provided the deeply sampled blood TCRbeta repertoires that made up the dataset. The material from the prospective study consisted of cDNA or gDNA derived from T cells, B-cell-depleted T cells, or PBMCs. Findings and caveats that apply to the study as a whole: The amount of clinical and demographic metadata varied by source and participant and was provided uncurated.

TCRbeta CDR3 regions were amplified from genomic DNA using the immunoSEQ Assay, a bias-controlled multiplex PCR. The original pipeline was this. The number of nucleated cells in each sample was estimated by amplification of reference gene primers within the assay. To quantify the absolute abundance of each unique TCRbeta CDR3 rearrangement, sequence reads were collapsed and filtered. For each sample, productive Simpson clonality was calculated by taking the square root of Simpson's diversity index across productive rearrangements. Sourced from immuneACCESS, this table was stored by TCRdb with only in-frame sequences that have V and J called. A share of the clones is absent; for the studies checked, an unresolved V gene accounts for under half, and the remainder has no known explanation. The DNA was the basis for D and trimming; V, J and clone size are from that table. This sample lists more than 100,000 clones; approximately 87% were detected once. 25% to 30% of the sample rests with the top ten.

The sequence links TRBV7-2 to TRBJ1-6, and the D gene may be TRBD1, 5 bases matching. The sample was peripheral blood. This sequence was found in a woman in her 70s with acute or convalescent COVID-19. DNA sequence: TGTGCCAGCAGCTCAAGACAGCAAAATTCACCCCTCCACTTT. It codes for CASSSRQQNSPLHF.